This paragraph covers one T cell receptor beta chain sequence. Its antigen is not known. This entry belongs to a study of cytomegalovirus exposure and HLA in healthy donors. Study summary: There were fewer than 500 genotyped donors. Of these, about 81% fell in the genetic ancestry cluster associated with self-reported Caucasian donors.

The primer mix had 60 Vbeta and 13 Jbeta primers. TCRdb's copy holds only in-frame clones and misses some; the assay was immunoSEQ multiplex PCR. The table lists about 91,000 clones, approximately 89% of them singletons. The CDR3 totals 15 residues. CDR1 and CDR2 from the germline V gene are LNHDA and SQIVND (reference sequence). Trimming pared 0 bases from V and 4 bases from J, leaving 12 bases between. Study-level points and caveats: CMV serostatus was the only recorded immune exposure for donors. Certain indistinguishable V segments, among them TRBV6-2 and TRBV6-3, were excluded.

Source material: PBMCs. The chain links TRBV19 to TRBJ1-1; D is ambiguous. The clonotype comes from a man in his thirties or forties in good health and CMV-seropositive. This CDR3 reads CASSIDSSVSTEAFF. The CDR3, as DNA: TGTGCCAGTAGTATAGATTCGTCGGTTTCCACTGAAGCTTTCTTT.